The 30 T cell receptor beta chains listed next were all sequenced from one sample in a study of blood T cell repertoires in COVID-19. TCRdb's table, derived via immunoSEQ multiplex PCR, lists solely in-frame clones and lacks some. The repertoire holds around 91,000 clones, with 75% to 85% as singletons. Input material: peripheral blood. The source is a woman aged 80 or older with active or convalescent COVID-19.

The V call is TRBV30, the J call TRBJ2-7, with D possibly TRBD2 on 6 matching bases. CDR3 length: 12 amino acids. In germline, CDR1 is GTSNPN, CDR2 SVGIG (reference sequence). V was clipped by 3 bases and J by 7 bases, with 13 bases between them. The CDR3 spells CAWSAWGDEQYF. The CDR3 region has the DNA TGTGCCTGGAGCGCCTGGGGGGATGAGCAGTACTTC. Drawing the rest from reference TRBV30 and TRBJ2-7, the complete variable domain is SQTIHQWPATLVQPVGSPLSLECTVEGTSNPNLYWYRQAAGRGLQLLFYSVGIGQISSEVPQNLSASRPQDRQFILSSKKLLLSDSGFYLCAWSAWGDEQYFGPGTRLTVT.

The rearrangement joins TRBV7-2 to TRBJ2-2, with TRBD2 identical over 11 bases. The CDR3 covers 16 residues. Trimming took 1 base from V and 7 from J; bases not matched to a gene: 5. The germline V gene has CDR1 SGHTA and CDR2 FQGNSA. Here the CDR3 reads CASSLGVAGGLGELFF. CDR3 DNA sequence: TGTGCCAGCAGCTTAGGTGTAGCGGGAGGGCTCGGGGAGCTGTTTTTT.

This chain links TRBV13 with TRBJ2-7; 9 nucleotides agree with TRBD1. This CDR3 has 16 residues. The trim removed 5 bases at V and 6 bases at J, leaving 14 bases unmatched. Germline CDR1 reads PRHDT; CDR2 reads FYEKMQ (reference sequence). The CDR3 sequence: CASSPRPGTGWGEQYF. In DNA, the CDR3 is TGTGCCAGCAGCCCCCGCCCTGGGACAGGGTGGGGCGAGCAGTACTTC.

This chain connects TRBV6-5 to TRBJ1-1; 10 bases fit TRBD1. CDR3 length: 11 amino acids. Germline-derived CDR1 and CDR2 are MNHEY and SVGAGI. Germline trimming cut 6 bases from V and 10 bases from J; bases unmatched to any gene: 2. CDR3 DNA sequence: TGTGCCAGCAGCCGACAGGGGGCAGCTTTCTTT. This translates into CASSRQGAAFF.

The V gene is TRBV6-5, the J gene TRBJ2-7; 8 nucleotides agree with TRBD1. This CDR3 comprises 14 residues. Trimming at V came to 0 bases and at J to 2 bases, leaving 0 bases not matched to a gene. CDR1 MNHEY and CDR2 SVGAGI come from the germline V gene. CDR3 region: CASSYSTGAYEQYF. The CDR3 DNA is TGTGCCAGCAGTTACTCGACAGGGGCCTACGAGCAGTACTTC.

The V and J genes are TRBV15 and TRBJ2-1; 9 bases line up with TRBD2. CDR3 length equals 17 residues. The V gene end was trimmed by 0 bases and the J gene end by 4 bases; junction bases not matched to a gene: 7. Germline CDR1 reads LNHNV; CDR2 reads YYDKDF (reference sequence). CDR3 protein: CATSREGFSGRYNEQFF. In nucleotides, the CDR3 is TGTGCCACCAGCAGAGAGGGTTTTAGCGGGAGATACAATGAGCAGTTCTTC.

V gene TRBV5-1 combines with J gene TRBJ1-2, with TRBD1 matching 8 bases. The CDR3 has 14 amino acids. V trimming: 1 base; J trimming: 7 bases; junction bases outside the gene matches: 6. Germline V lookup: CDR1 SGHRS, CDR2 YFSETQ. In DNA form, the CDR3 reads TGCGCCAGCAGCTTGATACAGGGGGAAAGTGGCTACACCTTC. It encodes CASSLIQGESGYTF.

The chain uses TRBV9 and TRBJ1-3, with 7 bases aligning to TRBD1. Losses at the gene ends were 4 bases for V and 0 bases for J; bases not matched to a gene: 4. The CDR3 extends over 15 amino acids. Per germline, CDR1 SGDLS and CDR2 YYNGEE. This chain's CDR3 is CASSRTGLSGNTIYF. Written as DNA, the CDR3 is TGTGCCAGCAGCCGGACAGGCCTCTCTGGAAACACCATATATTTT.

The V call is TRBV9, the J call TRBJ2-3; 11 positions agree with TRBD2. The V and J ends lost 4 bases and 4 bases, in that order; junction bases with no gene match: 8. The CDR3 length is 16 residues. CDR1 and CDR2 from the germline V gene are SGDLS and YYNGEE. The CDR3 spells CASSPRGLAAADTQYF. The CDR3 DNA reads as TGTGCCAGCAGCCCCAGGGGACTAGCGGCCGCAGATACGCAGTATTTT.

V and J are TRBV27 and TRBJ2-1; TRBD2 is a possible D gene (6 bases). The CDR3 length is 17 residues. V lost 6 bases and J 4 bases, leaving 22 bases between the germline ends. The germline CDR1 and CDR2 sequences are MNHEY and SMNVEV (reference sequence). The CDR3, as DNA: TGTGCCAGCAGGGCTGGCGGGAACAGGATGTTATACAATGAGCAGTTCTTC. This encodes CASRAGGNRMLYNEQFF.

V usage is TRBV12-5 and J usage is TRBJ2-3; 7 bases align to TRBD2. CDR1 is LGHNT, CDR2 FRNRAP, per germline. The length of the CDR3 is 16 residues. Trimming cost V 3 bases and J 3 bases; bases outside gene matches: 9. For the CDR3, the DNA is TGTGCTAGTGGTTTCGGCGGGAGCGTAATGACAGATACGCAGTATTTT. Translation: CASGFGGSVMTDTQYF.

The CDR3, as DNA: TGTGCCAGTACCCCGGGACTAACCTACGAGCAGTACTTC. Amino acids: CASTPGLTYEQYF. J is TRBJ2-7 and V is TRBV19; 7 positions agree with TRBD2. The CDR3 spans 13 residues. V shed 7 bases and J 2 bases; nucleotides not matched to a gene: 5. Germline V CDR1 and CDR2: LNHDA, SQIVND (reference sequence).

The V and J genes are TRBV2 and TRBJ2-2; 14 positions agree with TRBD2. Germline lookup yields CDR1 SNHLY and CDR2 FYNNEI. With V trimmed by 6 bases and J by 7 bases, 7 bases remained unmatched. The CDR3 is made up of 16 amino acids. In DNA form, the CDR3 reads TGTGCCAGCAGGAGGGGACTAGCGGGAGCCGACGGGGAGCTGTTTTTT. Translation gives CASRRGLAGADGELFF.

The rearrangement links TRBV5-3 to TRBJ2-1; 11 bases agree with TRBD2. TRBV5-3 carries the ORF label, with uncertain function. The CDR3 runs 14 residues. After removal of 5 bases from V and 9 bases from J, the junction contained 7 bases not matched to a gene. In nucleotides, the CDR3 is TGTGCCAGAAGTCGCGGACTAGCGGGTGCTGAGCAGTTCTTC. Protein product: CARSRGLAGAEQFF.

DNA of the CDR3: TGTGCCAGCAGCCGACAGCAGGGCACCTACAATGAGCAGTTCTTC. It specifies CASSRQQGTYNEQFF. The chain employs TRBV7-6 and TRBJ2-1; possibly TRBD1 for D (5 bases). CDR3 length: 15 residues. With 5 bases removed from V and 2 bases from J, the gap between germline ends came to 13 bases. Germline values: CDR1 SGHVS, CDR2 FNYEAQ. Full variable domain (remainder filled in from reference TRBV7-6 and TRBJ2-1): GAGVSQSPRYKVTKRGQDVALRCDPISGHVSLYWYRQALGQGPEFLTYFNYEAQQDKSGLPNDRFSAERPEGSISTLTIQRTEQRDSAMYRCASSRQQGTYNEQFFGPGTRLTVL.

This clone was detected a few times. The chain joins TRBV7-2 to TRBJ2-3; 9 bases map to TRBD1. V shed 5 bases and J 0 bases; nucleotides not matched to a gene: 6. The CDR3 has 16 amino acids. Germline values: CDR1 SGHTA, CDR2 FQGNSA. The CDR3 nucleotides are TGTGCCAGCAGCGAACGACAGGGGGGGAGCACAGATACGCAGTATTTT. It translates to CASSERQGGSTDTQYF.

A note on this clone: Other DNA sequences in this specimen translate into the identical CDR3. The chain links TRBV4-2 to TRBJ2-7, with 11 positions matching TRBD2. CDR3 length equals 15 residues. V lost 0 bases and J lost 4; bases outside the gene matches: 2. Per germline, CDR1 LGHNA and CDR2 YNFKEQ. CDR3 sequence (DNA): TGTGCCAGCAGCCAAGATACTAGCGGGAGTTACGAGCAGTACTTC. Translation gives CASSQDTSGSYEQYF.

The J gene is TRBJ1-5, the V gene TRBV6-5; no clear D. CDR1 and CDR2 (germline): MNHEY, SVGAGI. The CDR3 consists of 13 residues. V was clipped by 7 bases and J by 3 bases, with 10 bases between them. In DNA form, the CDR3 reads TGTGCCAGCACTCCAGGTACCAATCAGCCCCAGCATTTT. Amino acids: CASTPGTNQPQHF.

The chain joins TRBV10-3 to TRBJ2-5; maybe TRBD1 (6 bases). The CDR3 has 13 amino acids. Between the trimmed V and J ends, which lost 5 bases and 3 bases, there was a span of 10 bases. Germline CDR1 reads ENHRY; CDR2 reads SYGVKD. The CDR3 DNA is TGTGCCATCAGTAACGGACAGAAAGAGACCCAGTACTTC. Amino acids: CAISNGQKETQYF.

The chain is built from TRBV28 and TRBJ1-1; D might be TRBD1 (6 bases). V shed 5 bases and J shed 3 bases, with 13 bases lying between them. Germline CDR1 is MDHEN and CDR2 is SYDVKM. The CDR3 length is 14 residues. The CDR3 spells CASSTQGFDTEAFF. The CDR3 DNA reads TGTGCCAGCAGTACACAGGGTTTTGACACTGAAGCTTTCTTT.

This clone was recorded a few times. The V and J genes are TRBV5-5 and TRBJ1-1; D remains unclear. This CDR3 has 13 residues. The germline V gene encodes CDR1 SGHKS and CDR2 YYEKEE (reference sequence). V lost 1 base, J lost 12 bases, and 16 bases lay in between. The CDR3 protein is CASSLRELTPTFF. CDR3 in DNA: TGTGCCAGCAGCTTGCGGGAGCTAACTCCTACTTTCTTT.

This rearrangement joins TRBV28 to TRBJ2-7, with D maybe TRBD1 (5 bases). Trimming removed 6 bases at V and 3 bases at J, with 15 bases between. Germline V CDR1 and CDR2: MDHEN, SYDVKM. The CDR3 is made up of 14 amino acids. CDR3 DNA sequence: TGTGCCAGCAGCAGACAGACCAATCGCTACGAGCAGTACTTC. Translating it yields CASSRQTNRYEQYF.

In its sample, this clone was seen many times. Its ends do not fully match the called genes, so a read error is possible. The rearrangement links TRBV5-1 to TRBJ2-7, with D possibly matching TRBD2 (5 bases). The germline V gene encodes CDR1 SGHRS and CDR2 YFSETQ. This CDR3 spans 14 amino acids. The CDR3 nucleotides read TGTGCCAGCAAGATAACGGTGGGAGACTACGAGCAGTACTTC. Translation: CASKITVGDYEQYF.

The chain joins TRBV7-3 to TRBJ2-1; D is perhaps TRBD2 (6 bases). Germline loops: CDR1 SGHTA, CDR2 FQGTGA. CDR3 length: 15 amino acids. Trimming removed 4 bases at V and 0 bases at J, with 10 bases between. CDR3 bases: TGTGCCAGCAGCTCGGGACTGAGCTCCTACAATGAGCAGTTCTTC. Its protein is CASSSGLSSYNEQFF.

The gene calls are TRBV2 and TRBJ1-5; perhaps TRBD1 as D (5 bases). There are 13 residues in the CDR3. With 7 bases removed from V and 6 bases from J, the gap between germline ends came to 13 bases. Germline V gene lookup returns CDR1 SNHLY and CDR2 FYNNEI. The CDR3 DNA follows: TGTGCCAGCAAGGCAGGGTTAAGTCAGCCCCAGCATTTT. Its translation: CASKAGLSQPQHF.

This chain connects TRBV27 to TRBJ2-2; D is possibly TRBD2 (6 bases). V gave up 0 bases and J gave up 1 base, with 9 bases separating them. The length of the CDR3 is 16 residues. Germline CDR1 reads MNHEY; CDR2 reads SMNVEV (reference sequence). The CDR3 is CASSLSGGGNTGELFF. CDR3 bases: TGTGCCAGCAGTTTATCGGGGGGAGGGAACACCGGGGAGCTGTTTTTT.

V usage is TRBV5-1 and J usage is TRBJ2-3, with 7 bases identical to TRBD2. J lost 3 bases, V lost 2 bases, and 12 bases had no gene match. CDR1 SGHRS and CDR2 YFSETQ come from the germline V gene. This CDR3 comprises 17 residues. The CDR3 region has the DNA TGCGCCAGCAGCTTTATGGTCGGCGGGAGTTATACAGATACGCAGTATTTT. Amino acids: CASSFMVGGSYTDTQYF.

V usage is TRBV5-6 and J usage is TRBJ2-7; maybe TRBD2 (6 bases). Per germline, CDR1 SGHDT and CDR2 YYEEEE. The CDR3 extends over 14 amino acids. Trimming took off 4 bases at V and 6 bases at J, with 17 bases between the two ends. The CDR3 bases are TGTGCCAGCAGCGCGGGACTCTGGGACCTCGAGCAGTACTTC. Amino acid sequence: CASSAGLWDLEQYF.

The V gene is TRBV30, the J gene TRBJ1-1; 7 bases map to TRBD1. Germline CDR1 reads GTSNPN; CDR2 reads SVGIG (reference sequence). Unmatched junction bases numbered 2, after V lost 1 base and J lost 3 bases. There are 13 residues in the CDR3. The CDR3 bases are TGTGCCTGGAGTGGACAGGGCCACACTGAAGCTTTCTTT. As protein: CAWSGQGHTEAFF.

This sequence joins TRBV6-1 and TRBJ2-7, with a possible D match to TRBD2 (7 bases). Deletions cut 2 bases from V and 0 bases from J, with 20 bases between. Per the germline V gene, CDR1 is MNHNS and CDR2 is SASEGT. CDR3 size: 18 residues. Here the CDR3 reads CASSESGGRGRSSYEQYF. The CDR3 bases are TGTGCCAGCAGTGAATCGGGTGGGCGGGGGCGCTCCTCCTACGAGCAGTACTTC.